The 21 T cell receptor beta chains below were found in one sample sequenced in a study of blood T cells in healthy people across ages (dated by TCRdb to between 2014 and 2017). The library was obtained by 5' RACE. Reads for this sample came from an Illumina HiSeq 2500. A second roughly 6 to 11 cycle PCR used a sample-barcoded 5' primer and a J-beta primer mix. Clones were called with MiXCR by TCRdb after fastp trimmed the public reads at Q25, and only in-frame beta chains were retained. Rows matching on CDR3 protein sequence are summarized as one entry with the most common DNA and genes. For this sample there are some 1.6 million distinct CDR3 sequences; 34% appear just once. Of the sample, around 10% falls within the top ten clones. Sequencing was done on a sample of blood. All receptors derive from a woman aged 25 to 39 in good health.

The chain uses TRBV15 and TRBJ1-5; D is undetermined. Trimming left V 3 bases short and J 7 bases short, with 7 bases between. From germline, CDR1 is LNHNV and CDR2 YYDKDF (reference sequence). This CDR3 comprises 12 residues. CDR3 DNA sequence: TGTGCCACCAGCAGGAGGGAACAGCCCCAGCATTTT. It is translated as CATSRREQPQHF.

This clonotype was counted between two and nine times. The chain has TRBV7-8 and TRBJ2-7, with 13 bases matching TRBD2. Unmatched junction bases numbered 7, after V lost 5 bases and J lost 3 bases. This CDR3 is built from 16 residues. Per germline, CDR1 SGHVS and CDR2 FQNEAQ. The CDR3 here is CASSPHGTSGDYEQYF. The CDR3 DNA reads as TGTGCCAGCAGCCCTCACGGGACTAGCGGGGACTACGAGCAGTACTTC.

With respect to this clonotype: Mismatch with germline at one junction end may stem from a read error. The V call is TRBV27, the J call TRBJ1-4; a weak D match, TRBD1 (5 bases). Germline V CDR1 and CDR2: MNHEY, SMNVEV (reference sequence). The CDR3 sequence is 14 residues long. The CDR3 loop reads CTSSLGGKTGKLFF. As DNA, the CDR3 is TGTACCAGCAGTTTGGGGGGGAAAACTGGAAAACTGTTTTTT.

A note on this clonotype: One end of the junction varies from germline; a read error may be responsible. The CDR3 region is CASSQGDSTDTRYF. The DNA for the CDR3 is TGCGCCAGCAGCCAAGGGGACAGCACAGATACGCGGTATTTT. The chain employs TRBV4-1 and TRBJ2-3; 7 bases line up with TRBD1. The germline V gene has CDR1 MGHRA and CDR2 YSYEKL. The CDR3 runs to 14 residues.

J is TRBJ1-2 and V is TRBV7-9; 12 bases align to TRBD1. V shed 5 bases and J 3 bases; nucleotides not matched to a gene: 13. The CDR3 totals 18 residues. Per the germline V gene, CDR1 is SEHNR and CDR2 is FQNEAQ (reference sequence). As DNA, the CDR3 is TGTGCCAGCAGCCCCTCCCCGGGACAGGGGGCCTCTTACTATGGCTACACCTTC. Protein: CASSPSPGQGASYYGYTF.

This clonotype was seen a handful of times. This chain connects TRBV7-9 to TRBJ2-4; TRBD1 matches 7 bases. The length of the CDR3 is 16 residues. Germline-derived CDR1 and CDR2 are SEHNR and FQNEAQ (reference sequence). With V trimmed by 4 bases and J by 0 bases, 6 bases remained unmatched. CDR3 sequence: CASSYQQGIAKNIQYF. The CDR3 coding sequence is TGTGCCAGCAGCTATCAACAGGGGATAGCCAAAAACATTCAGTACTTC.

This clonotype was detected many times. This sequence joins TRBV6-2 or TRBV6-3 and TRBJ1-2; the match to TRBD1 covers 9 bases. CDR3 length: 15 amino acids. The V segment lost 7 bases and the J segment 2 bases; nucleotides outside the gene matches: 8. Germline V gene lookup returns CDR1 MNHEY and CDR2 SVGEGT. The CDR3 bases are TGTGCCAGCACGAACTTACAGGGGGCGAACTATGGCTACACCTTC. Translating gives CASTNLQGANYGYTF.

The chain employs TRBV12-3 or TRBV12-4 and TRBJ2-1; 8 bases match TRBD1. V dropped 3 bases and J dropped 1; count of bases not matched to a gene: 2. The CDR3 covers 15 residues. CDR3 sequence reads: CASSFGDRSYNEQFF. DNA of the CDR3: TGTGCCAGCAGTTTTGGGGACAGGTCCTACAATGAGCAGTTCTTC.

This chain connects TRBV7-3 to TRBJ2-3; D gene ambiguous. CDR1 is SGHTA, CDR2 FQGTGA, per germline. The CDR3 is 16 amino acids. Deletions cut 3 bases from V and 0 bases from J, with 13 bases between. The CDR3 coding sequence is TGTGCCAGCAGCTTGGTTCCGGAAACTAGCACAGATACGCAGTATTTT. Encoded protein: CASSLVPETSTDTQYF. Full variable domain (rest looked up from reference TRBV7-3 and TRBJ2-3): GAGVSQTPSNKVTEKGKYVELRCDPISGHTALYWYRQSLGQGPEFLIYFQGTGAADDSGLPNDRFFAVRPEGSVSTLKIQRTERGDSAVYLCASSLVPETSTDTQYFGPGTRLTVL.

The CDR3 loop reads CASSYSEVGGYSYEQYF. In DNA, the CDR3 is TGTGCCAGCAGTTACTCAGAGGTGGGAGGGTACTCCTACGAGCAGTACTTC. The chain has TRBV6-6 and TRBJ2-7, with TRBD2 identical over 7 bases. Germline CDR1 reads MNHNY; CDR2 reads SVGAGI (reference sequence). The CDR3 has 17 residues. The V and J ends lost 0 bases and 0 bases, in that order; junction bases with no gene match: 8.

This clonotype was recorded a few times. The chain couples TRBV21-1 to TRBJ2-1; TRBD1 is taken as the D call from the table, unchecked against the DNA. TRBV21-1 has pseudogene status. The CDR3 totals 14 residues. The CDR3 nucleotides read TGTGCCACCCCGGATGTGGCACCCTACAATGAGCAGTTCTTC. Translation gives CATPDVAPYNEQFF.

In this sample, this clonotype turned up a few times. CDR3 protein: CASRLRGSPSYGYTF. CDR3 DNA sequence: TGTGCCAGCAGGCTAAGGGGCAGCCCTAGCTATGGCTACACCTTC. The V gene is TRBV28, the J gene TRBJ1-2; D is possibly TRBD1 (5 bases). CDR1 is MDHEN and CDR2 is SYDVKM in the germline V gene. Trimming removed 6 bases at V and 4 bases at J, with 18 bases between. The CDR3 spans 15 residues.

V usage is TRBV20-1 and J usage is TRBJ1-1; D might be TRBD1 (5 bases). This CDR3 contains 15 residues. Trimming shortened V by 0 bases and J by 1 base, and 12 bases separated the two germline ends. The germline V gene encodes CDR1 DFQATT and CDR2 SNEGSKA (reference sequence). Here the CDR3 reads CSARDLRQKNTEAFF. As DNA, the CDR3 is TGCAGTGCTAGAGATTTACGACAGAAGAACACTGAAGCTTTCTTT.

This clonotype was observed a few times. The V call is TRBV12-3 or TRBV12-4, the J call TRBJ2-7; D unclear. CDR3 size: 14 residues. The V end lost 6 bases, the J end lost 0 bases, and 12 bases lay between the germline ends. CDR3 DNA: TGTGCCAGCAGGGGTGGGAAAAGCTCCTACGAGCAGTACTTC. Residues: CASRGGKSSYEQYF.

As regards this clonotype: A single base separates this from a much larger clone, so it may be a read error. V and J are TRBV5-1 and TRBJ2-1; D unclear. The length of the CDR3 is 15 residues. Looked up from germline, CDR1 is SGHRS and CDR2 is YFSETQ. CDR3 amino acids: CVSSQEQIRLDEQFF. The CDR3 DNA reads as TGCGTCAGCAGCCAGGAGCAGATACGGTTGGATGAGCAGTTCTTC.

The gene calls are TRBV28 and TRBJ2-3; 11 bases are a match to TRBD2. The CDR3 extends over 16 amino acids. CDR1 is MDHEN and CDR2 is SYDVKM in the germline V gene. Germline trimming cut 5 bases from V and 5 bases from J; bases unmatched to any gene: 9. CDR3 protein: CASSTYSGRAQDTQYF. The CDR3 nucleotides are TGTGCCAGCAGTACTTATAGCGGGAGGGCCCAAGATACGCAGTATTTT.

This clonotype was counted a few times. With a much larger clone just one base away, this may be a read error. The chain uses TRBV7-2 and TRBJ2-1, with unresolved D. The CDR3 spans 11 residues. Germline CDR1 and CDR2: SGHTA and FQGNSA. Trimming pared 2 bases from V and 8 bases from J, leaving 4 bases between. The CDR3 region is CASSLNDEQFF. The CDR3 nucleotides are TGTGCCAGCAGCTTAAACGATGAGCAGTTCTTC. Using reference TRBV7-2 and TRBJ2-1 for the parts outside the CDR3, the full variable domain is GAGVSQSPSNKVTEKGKDVELRCDPISGHTALYWYRQSLGQGLEFLIYFQGNSAPDKSGLPSDRFSAERTGGSVSTLTIQRTQQEDSAVYLCASSLNDEQFFGPGTRLTVL.

The chain couples TRBV7-9 to TRBJ2-1, with 16 bases matching TRBD2. With V trimmed by 5 bases and J by 5 bases, 12 bases remained unmatched. The CDR3 consists of 19 residues. Germline loops: CDR1 SEHNR, CDR2 FQNEAQ (reference sequence). The DNA for the CDR3 is TGTGCCAGCAGCACTAGCCGCGGGACTAGCGGGAGGGAAGACAATGAGCAGTTCTTC. It codes for CASSTSRGTSGREDNEQFF.

This clonotype was counted between two and nine times. The genes are TRBV5-6 and TRBJ1-1; tentatively, D is TRBD1 (6 bases). The V end was cut by 5 bases, the J end by 0 bases, with 14 bases between. CDR3 size: 15 residues. Germline V gives CDR1 SGHDT, CDR2 YYEEEE. In nucleotides, the CDR3 is TGTGCCAGCAGTCAGGACAGACCGATGAACACTGAAGCTTTCTTT. Encoded protein: CASSQDRPMNTEAFF. Drawing the rest from reference TRBV5-6 and TRBJ1-1, the complete variable domain is DAGVTQSPTHLIKTRGQQVTLRCSPKSGHDTVSWYQQALGQGPQFIFQYYEEEERQRGNFPDRFSGHQFPNYSSELNVNALLLGDSALYLCASSQDRPMNTEAFFGQGTRLTVV.

This clonotype was seen more than once but under ten times. This chain uses TRBV7-9 with TRBJ1-2; D is unresolved. The germline V and J ends were trimmed by 0 bases and 9 bases, with 14 bases remaining between them. The germline CDR1 and CDR2 sequences are SEHNR and FQNEAQ (reference sequence). The CDR3 has 14 amino acids. The chain's CDR3 is CASSLATDVVRYTF. The CDR3 nucleotides are TGTGCCAGCAGCTTAGCGACGGATGTTGTGCGCTACACCTTC.

This clonotype was seen a handful of times. This chain connects TRBV20-1 to TRBJ1-2; the D gene is possibly TRBD1 (5 bases). The ends were cut back, 0 bases at V and 7 bases at J, with 30 bases in the middle. This CDR3 is 19 amino acids long. Per the germline V gene, CDR1 is DFQATT and CDR2 is SNEGSKA (reference sequence). CDR3 residues: CSARDLGAPGSLRQSGYTF. The CDR3 coding sequence is TGCAGTGCTAGAGATTTAGGGGCGCCAGGGTCCCTTCGTCAGAGTGGCTACACCTTC.